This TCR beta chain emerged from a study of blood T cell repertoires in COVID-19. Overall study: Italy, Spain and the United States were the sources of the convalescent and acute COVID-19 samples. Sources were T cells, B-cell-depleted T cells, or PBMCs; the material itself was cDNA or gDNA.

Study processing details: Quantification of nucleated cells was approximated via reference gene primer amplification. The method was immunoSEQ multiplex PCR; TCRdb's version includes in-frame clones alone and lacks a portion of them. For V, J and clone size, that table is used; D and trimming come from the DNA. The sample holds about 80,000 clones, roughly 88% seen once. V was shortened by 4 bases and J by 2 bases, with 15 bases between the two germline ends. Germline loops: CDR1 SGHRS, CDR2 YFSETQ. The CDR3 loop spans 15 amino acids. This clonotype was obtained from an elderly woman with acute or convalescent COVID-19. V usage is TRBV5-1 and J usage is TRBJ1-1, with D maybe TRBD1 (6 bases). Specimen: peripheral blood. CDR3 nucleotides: TGCGCCAGCAGCCCCCGACAGGCCTCTAACACTGAAGCTTTCTTT. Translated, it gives CASSPRQASNTEAFF.